The 26 T cell receptor beta chains below all came from one sample that was sequenced in a study of cytomegalovirus exposure and HLA in healthy donors. The PCR ran on 60 Vbeta and 13 Jbeta primers. Repertoires were generated with immunoSEQ multiplex PCR, while TCRdb's copy carries only in-frame clones and drops some. The sample shows roughly 120,000 clones, roughly 80% of them seen only once. The sample consisted of PBMCs. These receptors all stem from a man aged 45-65 years in good health and CMV-seropositive.

The chain combines TRBV19 with TRBJ1-2, with D perhaps matching TRBD1 (5 bases). Germline V gene lookup returns CDR1 LNHDA and CDR2 SQIVND (reference sequence). The length of the CDR3 is 14 residues. Trimming shortened V by 3 bases and J by 4 bases, and 12 bases separated the two germline ends. The DNA of the CDR3 is TGTGCCAGTAGTATTGGGCAGGGTCCCTATGGCTACACCTTC. Protein: CASSIGQGPYGYTF.

The chain employs TRBV15 and TRBJ1-2; D remains unclear. Per the germline V gene, CDR1 is LNHNV and CDR2 is YYDKDF (reference sequence). V was shortened by 0 bases and J by 7 bases, with 12 bases between the two germline ends. The CDR3 runs 14 residues. The CDR3 sequence: CATSREEQVLGYTF. The CDR3 region has the DNA TGTGCCACCAGCAGAGAAGAGCAGGTGCTTGGCTACACCTTC.

The CDR3 DNA reads TGTGCCAGCAGCGATTTTCCGGGACAGGGGAACTATGGCTACACCTTC. The encoded protein is CASSDFPGQGNYGYTF. V gene TRBV6-6 combines with J gene TRBJ1-2; 10 nucleotides match TRBD1. Germline V gene sequence: CDR1 MNHNY, CDR2 SVGAGI (reference sequence). The CDR3 sequence is 16 residues long. J lost 2 bases, V lost 6 bases, and 9 bases had no gene match.

This chain uses TRBV18 with TRBJ2-2, with 7 bases aligning to TRBD1. The trim removed 3 bases at V and 0 bases at J, leaving 1 base unmatched. This CDR3 spans 15 amino acids. The germline gives CDR1 KGHSH, CDR2 LQKENI. The CDR3 sequence is CASSPDRTNTGELFF. In DNA form, the CDR3 reads TGTGCCAGCTCACCGGACAGGACGAACACCGGGGAGCTGTTTTTT.

This clone was observed many times. V usage is TRBV5-4 and J usage is TRBJ2-7, with 7 bases matching TRBD2. V trimming: 0 bases; J trimming: 4 bases; junction bases outside the gene matches: 4. This CDR3 spans 14 amino acids. CDR1 and CDR2 from the germline V gene are SGHNT and YYREEE (reference sequence). CDR3 sequence reads: CASSLDLGGYEQYF. The CDR3 nucleotides are TGTGCCAGCAGCTTGGATCTGGGGGGGTACGAGCAGTACTTC.

The rearrangement uses TRBV30 and TRBJ2-3, with TRBD1 as a possible D gene (6 bases). Germline assignment: CDR1 GTSNPN and CDR2 SVGIG (reference sequence). The CDR3 loop spans 13 amino acids. V lost 1 base, J lost 6 bases, and 11 bases lay in between. CDR3 nucleotide sequence: TGTGCCTGGAGTGCCACAGGGATGGATACGCAGTATTTT. It codes for CAWSATGMDTQYF. Full variable domain (missing parts from reference TRBV30 and TRBJ2-3): SQTIHQWPATLVQPVGSPLSLECTVEGTSNPNLYWYRQAAGRGLQLLFYSVGIGQISSEVPQNLSASRPQDRQFILSSKKLLLSDSGFYLCAWSATGMDTQYFGPGTRLTVL.

The CDR3 DNA follows: TGTGCCAGCCTGAGGGACAGCAGCTCCTACAATGAGCAGTTCTTC. It codes for CASLRDSSSYNEQFF. The genes are TRBV5-4 and TRBJ2-1; 7 positions agree with TRBD1. CDR1 is SGHNT, CDR2 YYREEE, per germline (reference sequence). The trim removed 7 bases at V and 0 bases at J, leaving 7 bases unmatched. This CDR3 has 15 residues.

This chain uses TRBV5-1 with TRBJ1-5, with a tentative D call TRBD1 (5 bases). CDR3 length equals 15 residues. Looked up from germline, CDR1 is SGHRS and CDR2 is YFSETQ. Trimming removed 0 bases from V and 9 bases from J, with 16 bases in between. Written as DNA, the CDR3 is TGCGCCAGCAGCTTGGGCACCGGGGGGGATCGGCCCCAGCATTTT. Protein sequence: CASSLGTGGDRPQHF.

The rearrangement joins TRBV5-6 to TRBJ1-2; a possible D gene is TRBD1 (6 bases). Germline V lookup: CDR1 SGHDT, CDR2 YYEEEE. The V end was cut by 4 bases, the J end by 2 bases, with 15 bases between. CDR3 length equals 15 residues. The CDR3 protein is CASSLPRGGNYGYTF. Here the CDR3 DNA reads TGTGCCAGCAGCCTCCCGAGGGGGGGGAACTATGGCTACACCTTC.

V is TRBV15 and J is TRBJ1-2; tentatively, D is TRBD1 (5 bases). With 0 bases removed from V and 5 bases from J, the gap between germline ends came to 19 bases. The CDR3 has 17 residues. Looked up from germline, CDR1 is LNHNV and CDR2 is YYDKDF (reference sequence). The CDR3 nucleotides read TGTGCCACCAGCAGAGATATTTCGACAGTATCTGAATATGGCTACACCTTC. This gives the protein CATSRDISTVSEYGYTF. Full variable domain (remainder filled in from reference TRBV15 and TRBJ1-2): DAMVIQNPRYQVTQFGKPVTLSCSQTLNHNVMYWYQQKSSQAPKLLFHYYDKDFNNEADTPDNFQSRRPNTSFCFLDIRSPGLGDTAMYLCATSRDISTVSEYGYTFGSGTRLTVV.

This clone turned up a few times. The V gene is TRBV27, the J gene TRBJ1-2; 9 nucleotides line up with TRBD1. Per germline, CDR1 MNHEY and CDR2 SMNVEV (reference sequence). V was pared by 5 bases and J by 7 bases, with 14 bases of the junction left unmatched. The CDR3 consists of 16 residues. The DNA for the CDR3 is TGTGCCAGCAGTCCAACGGGACAGGGCTACCTGGGTGGCTACACCTTC. Protein sequence: CASSPTGQGYLGGYTF.

Points on this clone: Other DNA sequences from this sample encode an identical CDR3 as well. This rearrangement joins TRBV10-3 to TRBJ2-7; D gene uncertain. Per germline, CDR1 ENHRY and CDR2 SYGVKD. CDR3 length: 12 amino acids. Trimming pared 0 bases from V and 4 bases from J, leaving 4 bases between. The CDR3 here is CAISESGYEQYF. CDR3 nucleotide sequence: TGTGCCATCAGTGAGTCCGGGTACGAGCAGTACTTC.

This clone was observed a few times. The genes are TRBV27 and TRBJ2-7; TRBD2 might be the D (6 bases). V was clipped by 6 bases and J by 3 bases, with 15 bases between them. The CDR3 has 14 residues. Germline values: CDR1 MNHEY, CDR2 SMNVEV (reference sequence). CDR3 nucleotide sequence: TGTGCCAGCAGCTCCCGCGGAGGGATCTACGAGCAGTACTTC. Its translation: CASSSRGGIYEQYF.

The gene calls are TRBV6-1 and TRBJ1-3; no firm D call. Trimming shortened V by 8 bases and J by 0 bases, and 11 bases separated the two germline ends. The length of the CDR3 is 14 residues. Looked up from germline, CDR1 is MNHNS and CDR2 is SASEGT. This CDR3 reads CASGGYNSGNTIYF. In nucleotides, the CDR3 is TGTGCCAGCGGCGGGTATAACTCTGGAAACACCATATATTTT.

The chain combines TRBV10-3 with TRBJ2-1; D gene unclear. Germline V gene lookup returns CDR1 ENHRY and CDR2 SYGVKD. This CDR3 is built from 15 residues. Trimming took off 0 bases at V and 4 bases at J, with 10 bases between the two ends. The CDR3: CAISESKPVYNEQFF. In DNA form, the CDR3 reads TGTGCCATCAGTGAGTCAAAGCCGGTGTACAATGAGCAGTTCTTC.

The chain uses TRBV4-3 and TRBJ2-5; 12 nucleotides align to TRBD2. The CDR3 is 18 residues long. J was trimmed by 1 base and V by 1 base; bases with no gene match: 7. CDR1 is LGHNA, CDR2 YSLEER, per germline. In DNA, the CDR3 is TGCGCCAGCAGCCAAGTGCTAGCGGGAGGGCCAGGCCAAGAGACCCAGTACTTC. It yields the protein CASSQVLAGGPGQETQYF.

The chain joins TRBV4-2 to TRBJ1-1; unclear D gene. Per the germline V gene, CDR1 is LGHNA and CDR2 is YNFKEQ. This CDR3 comprises 12 residues. Trimming pared 0 bases from V and 11 bases from J, leaving 10 bases between. In nucleotides, the CDR3 is TGTGCCAGCAGCCAAGAACCGGTGCGGGCTTTCTTT. Its protein is CASSQEPVRAFF.

The chain combines TRBV10-1 with TRBJ1-3; the D gene is possibly TRBD1 (5 bases). Trimming took 8 bases from V and 0 from J, leaving 8 bases between them. The CDR3 consists of 13 residues. Germline V gene data show CDR1 as WNHNN and CDR2 as SYGVQD (reference sequence). CDR3 DNA sequence: TGCGCCAGCTCGGGGGGCTCTGGAAACACCATATATTTT. It yields the protein CASSGGSGNTIYF.

This chain connects TRBV15 to TRBJ1-2; possibly TRBD1 for D (5 bases). V was shortened by 5 bases and J by 6 bases, with 19 bases between the two germline ends. The germline V gene has CDR1 LNHNV and CDR2 YYDKDF (reference sequence). The CDR3 extends over 15 amino acids. The CDR3, as DNA: TGTGCCACCAGCCAAAATTCCGGGACTTTGAATGGCTACACCTTC. Translating it yields CATSQNSGTLNGYTF.

This rearrangement joins TRBV7-9 to TRBJ2-5; 8 bases map to TRBD2. The CDR3 sequence is 17 residues long. The ends lost 3 bases at V and 0 bases at J; junction bases unmatched: 9. Germline V gene lookup returns CDR1 SEHNR and CDR2 FQNEAQ (reference sequence). CDR3 sequence reads: CASSFLPSGLYQETQYF. CDR3 nucleotides: TGTGCCAGCAGCTTCCTTCCTAGCGGGTTGTACCAAGAGACCCAGTACTTC.

The genes are TRBV27 and TRBJ2-1; D gene unclear. This CDR3 has 11 amino acids. Trimming took off 5 bases at V and 10 bases at J, with 9 bases between the two ends. The germline CDR1 and CDR2 sequences are MNHEY and SMNVEV (reference sequence). The CDR3 sequence is CASSSLGEQFF. CDR3 sequence (DNA): TGTGCCAGCAGTAGTCTAGGAGAGCAGTTCTTC.

The chain links TRBV11-2 to TRBJ2-7; D not certain. CDR1 and CDR2 from the germline V gene are SGHAT and FQNNGV. This CDR3 has 11 amino acids. V lost 5 bases to trimming and J lost 0 bases, with 2 bases between them. The DNA of the CDR3 is TGTGCCAGCAGCCGCTCCTACGAGCAGTACTTC. Protein: CASSRSYEQYF.

The chain employs TRBV5-1 and TRBJ2-2; D is perhaps TRBD2 (6 bases). Germline V lookup: CDR1 SGHRS, CDR2 YFSETQ. V was trimmed by 4 bases and J by 2 bases, leaving 15 bases between them. The CDR3 contains 16 residues. Here the CDR3 DNA reads TGCGCCAGCAGCCCCTCGGCGGGGCCCAACACCGGGGAGCTGTTTTTT. This translates into CASSPSAGPNTGELFF.

V usage is TRBV7-9 and J usage is TRBJ2-2, with D maybe TRBD2 (5 bases). This CDR3 spans 16 amino acids. Trimming left V 2 bases short and J 0 bases short, with 10 bases between. CDR1 and CDR2 from the germline V gene are SEHNR and FQNEAQ (reference sequence). CDR3: CASSLIRGANTGELFF. The CDR3 bases are TGTGCCAGCAGCTTAATTCGGGGTGCGAACACCGGGGAGCTGTTTTTT.

The chain joins TRBV5-1 to TRBJ2-7; tentatively, D is TRBD2 (5 bases). In germline, CDR1 is SGHRS, CDR2 YFSETQ. V was trimmed by 6 bases and J by 6 bases, leaving 13 bases between them. CDR3 length: 12 residues. The CDR3 here is CASTGGGREQYF. The CDR3 region has the DNA TGCGCCAGCACCGGAGGAGGCCGCGAGCAGTACTTC.

This clone showed up just a few times. The V gene is TRBV11-2, the J gene TRBJ2-5; tentative D call: TRBD2 (5 bases). This CDR3 comprises 15 residues. Trimming removed 4 bases at V and 4 bases at J, with 16 bases between. The V gene's germline CDR1 is SGHAT and CDR2 FQNNGV. The CDR3 sequence is CASSYPTRRLETQYF. DNA for the CDR3: TGTGCCAGCAGCTACCCCACTAGGAGGTTAGAGACCCAGTACTTC.